The source of this T cell receptor beta chain is a study of beta chain features in type 1 diabetes. TCRB transcripts that were expressed got sequenced, as all of the isolated RNA had been reverse transcribed. Assay used: immunoSEQ multiplex PCR; TCRdb lists only in-frame clones, some missing. The table shows about 42,000 clones, with roughly 50% occurring only once. CDR1 SGHAT and CDR2 FQNNGV come from the germline V gene. The CDR3 covers 19 residues. Trimming cost V 5 bases and J 1 base, with 24 bases left between them. This clone was observed a single time. This sequence was found in a woman aged 25 to 39 in good health. V is TRBV11-2 and J is TRBJ2-1; possibly TRBD1 for D (6 bases). Input material: stem cell memory CD4+ T cells from blood. DNA for the CDR3: TGTGCCAGCAGCCGAGTTCACCGACAGGACCCAAGATCCTACAATGAGCAGTTCTTC. As protein: CASSRVHRQDPRSYNEQFF.